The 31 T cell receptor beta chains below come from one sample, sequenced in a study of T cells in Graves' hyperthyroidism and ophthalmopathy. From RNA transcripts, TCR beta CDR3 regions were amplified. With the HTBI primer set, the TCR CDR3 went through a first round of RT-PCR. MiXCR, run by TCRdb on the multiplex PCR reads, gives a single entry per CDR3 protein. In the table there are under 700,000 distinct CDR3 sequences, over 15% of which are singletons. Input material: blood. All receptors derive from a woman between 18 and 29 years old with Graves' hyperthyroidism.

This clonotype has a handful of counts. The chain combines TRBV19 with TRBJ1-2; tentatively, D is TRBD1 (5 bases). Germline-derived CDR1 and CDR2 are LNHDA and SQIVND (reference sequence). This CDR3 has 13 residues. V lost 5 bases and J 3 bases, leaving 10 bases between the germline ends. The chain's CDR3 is CASSPTGHYGYTF. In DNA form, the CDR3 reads TGTGCCAGTAGTCCGACGGGACACTATGGCTACACCTTC.

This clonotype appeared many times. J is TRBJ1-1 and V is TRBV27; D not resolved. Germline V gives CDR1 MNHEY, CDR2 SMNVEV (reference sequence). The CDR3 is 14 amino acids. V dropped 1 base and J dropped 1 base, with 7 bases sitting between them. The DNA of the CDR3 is TGTGCCAGCAGTTTATTACCAGGGAACACTGAAGCTTTCTTT. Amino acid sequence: CASSLLPGNTEAFF.

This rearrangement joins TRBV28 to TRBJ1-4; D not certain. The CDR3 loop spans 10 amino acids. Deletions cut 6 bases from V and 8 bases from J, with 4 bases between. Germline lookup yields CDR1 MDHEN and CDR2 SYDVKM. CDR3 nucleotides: TGTGCCAGCAGCTCAGAAAAACTGTTTTTT. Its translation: CASSSEKLFF.

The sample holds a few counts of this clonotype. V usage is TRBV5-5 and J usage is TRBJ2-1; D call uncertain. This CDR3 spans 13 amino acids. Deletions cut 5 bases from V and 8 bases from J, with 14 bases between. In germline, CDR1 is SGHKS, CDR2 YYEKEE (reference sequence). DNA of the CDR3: TGTGCCAGCAGTTTCACTGCGACCGATGAGCAGTTCTTC. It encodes CASSFTATDEQFF.

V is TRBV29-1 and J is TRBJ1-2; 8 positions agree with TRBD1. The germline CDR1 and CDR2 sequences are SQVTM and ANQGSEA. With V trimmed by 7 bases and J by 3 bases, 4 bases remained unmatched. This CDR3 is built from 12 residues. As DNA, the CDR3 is TGCAGCGGCGAGACAGGGGACTATGGCTACACCTTC. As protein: CSGETGDYGYTF.

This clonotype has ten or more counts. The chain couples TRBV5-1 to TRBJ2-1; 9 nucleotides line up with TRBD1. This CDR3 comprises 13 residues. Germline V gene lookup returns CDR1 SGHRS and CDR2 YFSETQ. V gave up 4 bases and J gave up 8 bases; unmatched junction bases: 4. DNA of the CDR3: TGCGCCAGCAGCAAGGACAGGGGCCATGAGCAGTTCTTC. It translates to CASSKDRGHEQFF.

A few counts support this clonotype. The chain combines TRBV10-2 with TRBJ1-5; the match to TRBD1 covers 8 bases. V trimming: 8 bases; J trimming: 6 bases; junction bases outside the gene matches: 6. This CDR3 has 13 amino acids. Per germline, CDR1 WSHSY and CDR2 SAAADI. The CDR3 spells CASQDRASQPQHF. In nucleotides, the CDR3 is TGCGCCAGCCAGGACAGGGCCAGTCAGCCCCAGCATTTT.

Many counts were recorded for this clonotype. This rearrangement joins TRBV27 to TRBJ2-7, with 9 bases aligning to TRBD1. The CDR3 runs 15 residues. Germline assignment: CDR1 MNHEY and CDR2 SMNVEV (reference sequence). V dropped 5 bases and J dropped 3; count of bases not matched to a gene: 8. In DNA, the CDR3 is TGTGCCAGCAGTCCACCGACAGGGGGAATCTACGAGCAGTACTTC. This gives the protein CASSPPTGGIYEQYF.

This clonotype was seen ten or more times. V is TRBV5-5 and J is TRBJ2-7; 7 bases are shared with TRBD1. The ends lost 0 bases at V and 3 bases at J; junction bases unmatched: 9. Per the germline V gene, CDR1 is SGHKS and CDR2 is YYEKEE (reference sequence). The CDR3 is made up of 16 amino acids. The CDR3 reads CASSLEVSAGGYEQYF. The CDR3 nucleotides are TGTGCCAGCAGCTTGGAAGTCAGTGCAGGGGGCTACGAGCAGTACTTC.

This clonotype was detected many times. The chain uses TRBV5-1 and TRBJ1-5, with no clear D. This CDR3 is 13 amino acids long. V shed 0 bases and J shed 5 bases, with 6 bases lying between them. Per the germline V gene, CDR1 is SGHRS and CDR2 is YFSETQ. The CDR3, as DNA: TGCGCCAGCAGCTTGGACACCCATCAGCCCCAGCATTTT. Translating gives CASSLDTHQPQHF.

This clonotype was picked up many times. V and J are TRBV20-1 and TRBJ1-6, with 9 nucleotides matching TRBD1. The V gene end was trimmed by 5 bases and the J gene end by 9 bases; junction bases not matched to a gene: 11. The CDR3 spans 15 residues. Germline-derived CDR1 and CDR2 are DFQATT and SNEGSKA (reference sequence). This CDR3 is CSAGQSGTGSSPLHF. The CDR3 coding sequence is TGCAGTGCTGGACAGTCCGGGACAGGGTCTTCACCCCTCCACTTT.

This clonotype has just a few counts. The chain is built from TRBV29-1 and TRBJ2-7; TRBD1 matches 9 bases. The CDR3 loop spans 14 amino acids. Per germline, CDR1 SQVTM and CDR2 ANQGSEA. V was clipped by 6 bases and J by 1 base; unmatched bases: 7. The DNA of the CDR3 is TGCAGCGTGGAAACCGGGACAGGGTCCTACGAGCAGTACTTC. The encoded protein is CSVETGTGSYEQYF.

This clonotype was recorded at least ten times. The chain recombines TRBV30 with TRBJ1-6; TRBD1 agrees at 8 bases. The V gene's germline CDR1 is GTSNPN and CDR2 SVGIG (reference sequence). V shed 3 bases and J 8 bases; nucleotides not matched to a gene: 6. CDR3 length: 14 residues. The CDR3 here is CAWRTDRVDSPLHF. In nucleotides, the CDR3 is TGTGCCTGGAGGACGGACAGGGTAGATTCACCCCTCCACTTT. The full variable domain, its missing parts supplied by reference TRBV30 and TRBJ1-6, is SQTIHQWPATLVQPVGSPLSLECTVEGTSNPNLYWYRQAAGRGLQLLFYSVGIGQISSEVPQNLSASRPQDRQFILSSKKLLLSDSGFYLCAWRTDRVDSPLHFGNGTRLTVT.

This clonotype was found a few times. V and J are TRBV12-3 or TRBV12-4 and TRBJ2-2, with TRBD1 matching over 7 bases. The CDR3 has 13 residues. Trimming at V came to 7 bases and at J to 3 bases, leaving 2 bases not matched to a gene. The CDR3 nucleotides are TGTGCCAGCACAGACAGGGACACCGGGGAGCTGTTTTTT. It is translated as CASTDRDTGELFF.

The CDR3 here is CATREILESEQFF. Here the CDR3 DNA reads TGCGCCACCCGGGAGATCCTAGAGAGTGAGCAGTTCTTC. The chain employs TRBV10-2 and TRBJ2-1, with TRBD2 as a possible D gene (6 bases). The germline V and J ends were trimmed by 10 bases and 9 bases, with 19 bases remaining between them. CDR1 WSHSY and CDR2 SAAADI come from the germline V gene. CDR3 size: 13 residues.

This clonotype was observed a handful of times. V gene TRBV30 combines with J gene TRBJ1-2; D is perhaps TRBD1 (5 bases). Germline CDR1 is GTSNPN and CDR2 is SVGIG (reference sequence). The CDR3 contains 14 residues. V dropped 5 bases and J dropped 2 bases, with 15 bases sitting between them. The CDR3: CAWLRGNSNYGYTF. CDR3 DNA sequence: TGTGCCTGGTTAAGGGGTAATTCCAACTATGGCTACACCTTC.

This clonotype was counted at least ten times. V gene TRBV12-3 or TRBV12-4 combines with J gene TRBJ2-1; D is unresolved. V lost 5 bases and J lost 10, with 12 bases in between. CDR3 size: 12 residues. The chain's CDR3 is CASSAFLVEQFF. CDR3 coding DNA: TGTGCCAGCAGTGCCTTCCTAGTCGAGCAGTTCTTC.

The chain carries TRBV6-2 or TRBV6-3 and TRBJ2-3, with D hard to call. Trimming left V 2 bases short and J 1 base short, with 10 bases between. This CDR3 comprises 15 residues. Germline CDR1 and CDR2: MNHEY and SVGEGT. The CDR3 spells CASSYLLPRTDTQYF. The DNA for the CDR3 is TGTGCCAGCAGTTACCTTCTTCCTCGCACAGATACGCAGTATTTT.

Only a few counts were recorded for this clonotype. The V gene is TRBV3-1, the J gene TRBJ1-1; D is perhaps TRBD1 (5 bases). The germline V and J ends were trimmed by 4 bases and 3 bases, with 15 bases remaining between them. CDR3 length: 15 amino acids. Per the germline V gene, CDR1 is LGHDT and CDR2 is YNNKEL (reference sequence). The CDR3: CASSPALGRDTEAFF. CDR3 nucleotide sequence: TGTGCCAGCAGCCCGGCCCTGGGGCGGGACACTGAAGCTTTCTTT. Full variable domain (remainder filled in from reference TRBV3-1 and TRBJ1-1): DTAVSQTPKYLVTQMGNDKSIKCEQNLGHDTMYWYKQDSKKFLKIMFSYNNKELIINETVPNRFSPKSPDKAHLNLHINSLELGDSAVYFCASSPALGRDTEAFFGQGTRLTVV.

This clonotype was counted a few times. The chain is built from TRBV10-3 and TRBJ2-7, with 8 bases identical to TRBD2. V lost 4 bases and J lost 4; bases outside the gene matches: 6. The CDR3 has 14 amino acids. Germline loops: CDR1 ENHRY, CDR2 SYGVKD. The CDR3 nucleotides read TGTGCCATCAGTGGGGGCGGGAGGCAGTACGAGCAGTACTTC. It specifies CAISGGGRQYEQYF.

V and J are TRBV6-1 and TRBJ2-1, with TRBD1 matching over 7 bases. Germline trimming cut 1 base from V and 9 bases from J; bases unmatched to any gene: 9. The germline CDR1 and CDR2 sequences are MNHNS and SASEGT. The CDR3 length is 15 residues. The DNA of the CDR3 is TGTGCCAGCAGTGAAGTAAGGGGGCGAAATATTGAGCAGTTCTTC. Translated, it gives CASSEVRGRNIEQFF.

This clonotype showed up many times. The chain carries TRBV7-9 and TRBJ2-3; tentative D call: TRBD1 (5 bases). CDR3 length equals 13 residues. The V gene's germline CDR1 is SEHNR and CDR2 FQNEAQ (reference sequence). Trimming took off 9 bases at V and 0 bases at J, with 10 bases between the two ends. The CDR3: CARGAESTDTQYF. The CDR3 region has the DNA TGTGCCAGAGGGGCAGAGAGCACAGATACGCAGTATTTT.

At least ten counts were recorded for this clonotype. The chain's CDR3 is CASSSTQPTGFQETQYF. The CDR3 region has the DNA TGTGCCAGCAGCTCTACACAGCCGACAGGCTTCCAAGAGACCCAGTACTTC. V is TRBV7-9 and J is TRBJ2-5, with a possible D match to TRBD1 (6 bases). V lost 4 bases and J 1 base, leaving 19 bases between the germline ends. CDR1 is SEHNR, CDR2 FQNEAQ, per germline (reference sequence). The CDR3 extends over 17 amino acids.

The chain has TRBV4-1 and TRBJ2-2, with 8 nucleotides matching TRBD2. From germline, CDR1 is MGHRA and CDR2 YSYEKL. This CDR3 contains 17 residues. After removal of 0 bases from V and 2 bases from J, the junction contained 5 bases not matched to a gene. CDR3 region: CASSQDYAGGNTGELFF. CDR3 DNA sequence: TGCGCCAGCAGCCAAGATTACGCGGGAGGCAACACCGGGGAGCTGTTTTTT.

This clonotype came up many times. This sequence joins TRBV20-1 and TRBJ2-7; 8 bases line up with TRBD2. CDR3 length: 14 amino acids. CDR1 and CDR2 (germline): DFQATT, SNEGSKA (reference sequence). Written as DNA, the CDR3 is TGCAGCGTACTAGCGGCACACGTGGGCTACGAGCAGTACTTC. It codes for CSVLAAHVGYEQYF.

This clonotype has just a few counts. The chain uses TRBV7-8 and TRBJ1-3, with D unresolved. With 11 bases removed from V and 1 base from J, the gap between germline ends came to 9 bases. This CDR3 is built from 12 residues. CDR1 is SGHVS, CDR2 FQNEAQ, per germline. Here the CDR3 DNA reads TGTGCCTCAGGCCAATCTGGAAACACCATATATTTT. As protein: CASGQSGNTIYF.

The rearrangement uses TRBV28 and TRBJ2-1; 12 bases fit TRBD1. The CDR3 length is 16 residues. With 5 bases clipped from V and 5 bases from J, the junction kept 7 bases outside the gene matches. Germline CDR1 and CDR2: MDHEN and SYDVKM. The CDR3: CASSTRGTGGHNEQFF. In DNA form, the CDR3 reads TGTGCCAGCAGTACTCGAGGGACAGGGGGCCACAATGAGCAGTTCTTC.

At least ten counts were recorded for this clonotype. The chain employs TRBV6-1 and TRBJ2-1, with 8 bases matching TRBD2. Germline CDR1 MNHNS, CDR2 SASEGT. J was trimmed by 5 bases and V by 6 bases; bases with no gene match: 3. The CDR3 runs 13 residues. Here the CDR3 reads CASRTSGHNEQFF. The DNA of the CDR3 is TGTGCCAGCAGAACTAGCGGCCACAATGAGCAGTTCTTC.

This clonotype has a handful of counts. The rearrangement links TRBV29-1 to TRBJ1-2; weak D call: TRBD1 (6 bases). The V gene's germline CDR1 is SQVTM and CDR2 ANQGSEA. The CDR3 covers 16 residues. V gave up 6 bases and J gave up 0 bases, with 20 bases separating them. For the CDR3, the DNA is TGCAGCGTCATCCGGGACAACGACCTTTCTAACTATGGCTACACCTTC. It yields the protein CSVIRDNDLSNYGYTF.

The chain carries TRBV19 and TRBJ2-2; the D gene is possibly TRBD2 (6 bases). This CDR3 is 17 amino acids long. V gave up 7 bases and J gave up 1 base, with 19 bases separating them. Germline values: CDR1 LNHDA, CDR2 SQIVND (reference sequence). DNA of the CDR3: TGTGCCAGTACCCCGGGGGTAGCGGCACAGAACACCGGGGAGCTGTTTTTT. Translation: CASTPGVAAQNTGELFF.

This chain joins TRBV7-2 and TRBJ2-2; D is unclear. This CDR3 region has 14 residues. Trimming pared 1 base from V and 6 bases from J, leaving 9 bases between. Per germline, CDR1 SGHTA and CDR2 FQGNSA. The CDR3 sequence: CASSLVRSAGELFF. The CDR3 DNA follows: TGTGCCAGCAGCTTAGTAAGGTCCGCCGGGGAGCTGTTTTTT.